What follows are 18 T cell receptor beta chains derived from one specimen sequenced in a study of blood T cell repertoires in COVID-19. Only in-frame clones appear in the TCRdb table, and some are missing; sequencing was by immunoSEQ multiplex PCR. The sample has tens of thousands of clones, around 72% seen once. Sequenced input: peripheral blood. Source of these receptors: an older woman in a cohort sampled during active or convalescent COVID-19.

The chain combines TRBV21-1 with TRBJ2-5; TRBD2 is the table's D call, not checked against the DNA. TRBV21-1 is termed a pseudogene. The CDR3 runs 15 residues. CDR3 bases: TGTGCCAACGGGACTAGCGGGGGGGCCGGGGAGACCCAGTACTTC. Protein product: CANGTSGGAGETQYF.

This clone was picked up many times. V is TRBV6-1 and J is TRBJ2-7, with D perhaps matching TRBD1 (5 bases). The CDR3 extends over 15 amino acids. V was trimmed by 0 bases and J by 9 bases, leaving 18 bases between them. CDR1 and CDR2 from the germline V gene are MNHNS and SASEGT. CDR3 sequence reads: CASSEATQGREGQYF. Here the CDR3 DNA reads TGTGCCAGCAGTGAAGCCACGCAGGGAAGGGAAGGGCAGTACTTC.

The chain is built from TRBV28 and TRBJ1-2; D unclear. The CDR3 extends over 14 amino acids. Germline CDR1 is MDHEN and CDR2 is SYDVKM. V shed 3 bases and J shed 7 bases, with 15 bases lying between them. CDR3 sequence reads: CASSLTRTGLGYTF. The CDR3 nucleotides read TGTGCCAGCAGTTTGACTAGAACCGGGCTTGGCTACACCTTC.

Comment on this clone: Its ends do not fully match the called genes, so a read error is possible. The chain employs TRBV5-1 and TRBJ2-7; 9 bases fit TRBD1. This CDR3 is built from 15 residues. Germline lookup yields CDR1 SGHRS and CDR2 YFSETQ. DNA of the CDR3: TGCGCCAGCAGATTGGCGGGACAGGGTCTCTACGAGCAGTACTTC. Translation: CASRLAGQGLYEQYF.

This clone was seen a few times. V gene TRBV7-9 combines with J gene TRBJ1-5, with D possibly matching TRBD1 (6 bases). Germline CDR1 reads SEHNR; CDR2 reads FQNEAQ (reference sequence). V was trimmed by 0 bases and J by 7 bases, leaving 13 bases between them. The CDR3 spans 15 residues. The CDR3 nucleotides are TGTGCCAGCAGCTTAGCTGGCAGGGGAGGGCAGCCCCAGCATTTT. The encoded protein is CASSLAGRGGQPQHF.

This clone was observed a few times. The chain joins TRBV11-3 to TRBJ2-3; TRBD2 aligns across 8 bases. The CDR3 spans 16 residues. Germline V gene data show CDR1 as SGHNT and CDR2 as YENEEA. The V segment lost 1 base and the J segment 1 base; nucleotides outside the gene matches: 4. In DNA, the CDR3 is TGTGCCAGCAGCTTAGCGGGGGGGCCCGGCACAGATACGCAGTATTTT. This encodes CASSLAGGPGTDTQYF.

The chain recombines TRBV28 with TRBJ1-1; the D is unclear. The ends were cut back, 6 bases at V and 7 bases at J, with 12 bases in the middle. Germline assignment: CDR1 MDHEN and CDR2 SYDVKM. The CDR3 extends over 12 amino acids. The CDR3 loop reads CASRSRGSEAFF. The CDR3 coding sequence is TGTGCCAGCAGATCTCGAGGCAGTGAAGCTTTCTTT.

The chain links TRBV10-3 to TRBJ2-7; 9 positions agree with TRBD2. Germline lookup yields CDR1 ENHRY and CDR2 SYGVKD. CDR3 size: 12 residues. Trimming took 10 bases from V and 2 from J; bases not matched to a gene: 3. The CDR3 sequence: CATSGVTYEQYF. For the CDR3, the DNA is TGTGCCACTAGCGGGGTAACCTACGAGCAGTACTTC.

This clone was counted between two and nine times. The chain uses TRBV5-1 and TRBJ2-6; D gene unclear. The V and J ends lost 0 bases and 1 base respectively, with 8 bases between them. The length of the CDR3 is 16 residues. Looked up from germline, CDR1 is SGHRS and CDR2 is YFSETQ. This chain's CDR3 is CASSLGHSSGANVLTF. CDR3 DNA sequence: TGCGCCAGCAGCTTGGGACACTCGTCTGGGGCCAACGTCCTGACTTTC.

The chain employs TRBV3-1 (or the pseudogene TRBV3-2) and TRBJ2-1; D not certain. The CDR3 contains 15 residues. The germline gives CDR1 LGHDT, CDR2 YNNKEL (reference sequence). V gave up 0 bases and J gave up 3 bases, with 9 bases separating them. CDR3 protein: CASSQEPGSYNEQFF. DNA of the CDR3: TGTGCCAGCAGCCAAGAACCGGGTAGCTACAATGAGCAGTTCTTC.

The CDR3 is CASSLKPGLAGGPPGELFF. The DNA for the CDR3 is TGTGCCAGCAGCCTAAAACCGGGACTAGCGGGGGGGCCTCCCGGGGAGCTGTTTTTT. The J gene is TRBJ2-2, the V gene TRBV4-2; 16 bases agree with TRBD2. After removal of 4 bases from V and 6 bases from J, the junction contained 11 bases not matched to a gene. Germline V lookup: CDR1 LGHNA, CDR2 YNFKEQ. The CDR3 consists of 19 residues.

This clone occurred many times. The rearrangement links TRBV2 to TRBJ2-3; 12 bases are shared with TRBD2. Germline values: CDR1 SNHLY, CDR2 FYNNEI. Unmatched junction bases numbered 2, after V lost 4 bases and J lost 6 bases. This CDR3 is 14 amino acids long. CDR3 nucleotides: TGTGCCAGCAGTGTCGGGACTAGCGGGGATACGCAGTATTTT. Amino acids: CASSVGTSGDTQYF.

There are a few counts of this clone. The V gene is TRBV5-1, the J gene TRBJ2-7; TRBD2 agrees at 8 bases. CDR3 length equals 15 residues. With 0 bases clipped from V and 4 bases from J, the junction kept 6 bases outside the gene matches. Germline values: CDR1 SGHRS, CDR2 YFSETQ. CDR3 sequence: CASSLGSGGQYEQYF. CDR3 in DNA: TGCGCCAGCAGCTTGGGGAGCGGGGGCCAATACGAGCAGTACTTC. The full variable domain, with the rest looked up from reference TRBV5-1 and TRBJ2-7, is KAGVTQTPRYLIKTRGQQVTLSCSPISGHRSVSWYQQTPGQGLQFLFEYFSETQRNKGNFPGRFSGRQFSNSRSEMNVSTLELGDSALYLCASSLGSGGQYEQYFGPGTRLTVT.

The chain links TRBV7-3 to TRBJ2-1; 10 bases match TRBD1. After removal of 2 bases from V and 3 bases from J, the junction contained 1 base not matched to a gene. This CDR3 contains 15 residues. Germline-derived CDR1 and CDR2 are SGHTA and FQGTGA. The CDR3 reads CASSLGDRGYNEQFF. The CDR3 DNA reads TGTGCCAGCAGCTTAGGGGACAGGGGCTACAATGAGCAGTTCTTC. The full variable domain, rest sourced from reference TRBV7-3 and TRBJ2-1, is GAGVSQTPSNKVTEKGKYVELRCDPISGHTALYWYRQSLGQGPEFLIYFQGTGAADDSGLPNDRFFAVRPEGSVSTLKIQRTERGDSAVYLCASSLGDRGYNEQFFGPGTRLTVL.

The chain uses TRBV10-3 and TRBJ2-2; 12 bases map to TRBD1. Germline CDR1 is ENHRY and CDR2 is SYGVKD. J was trimmed by 4 bases and V by 6 bases; bases with no gene match: 9. This CDR3 has 17 amino acids. The CDR3 sequence: CAIRPPGQGASTGELFF. CDR3 sequence (DNA): TGTGCCATCAGACCTCCGGGACAGGGGGCGAGCACCGGGGAGCTGTTTTTT.

This clone was counted a few times. The chain has TRBV6-5 and TRBJ2-1; 11 bases fit TRBD2. Germline V gene data show CDR1 as MNHEY and CDR2 as SVGAGI. CDR3 size: 12 residues. V dropped 5 bases and J dropped 12; count of bases not matched to a gene: 3. Here the CDR3 DNA reads TGTGCCAGCAGTAATCTAGCGGGGGGGCAGTTCTTC. This sequence encodes CASSNLAGGQFF.

The DNA of the CDR3 is TGTGCCAGCAGCTTAGTGCCCGCGATCGAGGGCTATGGCTACACCTTC. Encoded protein: CASSLVPAIEGYGYTF. J is TRBJ1-2 and V is TRBV7-6; no definite D call. The germline V and J ends were trimmed by 1 base and 4 bases, with 16 bases remaining between them. The CDR3 runs 16 residues. The germline V gene has CDR1 SGHVS and CDR2 FNYEAQ.

This chain links TRBV9 with TRBJ1-2, with 7 bases aligning to TRBD1. This CDR3 comprises 15 residues. Trimming took 3 bases from V and 8 from J; bases not matched to a gene: 13. The germline CDR1 and CDR2 sequences are SGDLS and YYNGEE. The CDR3: CASSAGDRLGIGYTF. CDR3 nucleotides: TGTGCCAGCAGCGCCGGGGACAGACTAGGGATCGGCTACACCTTC.